Presented here are 25 T cell receptor beta chains from one specimen sequenced in a study of T cells in Graves' hyperthyroidism and ophthalmopathy. Regions amplified from RNA transcripts were the TCR beta CDR3 regions. The HTBI primer set drove a first-round RT-PCR of the TCR CDR3. TCRdb fed the multiplex PCR reads into MiXCR, producing one record per CDR3 protein. The data hold approximately 600,000 distinct CDR3 sequences, with 14% observed a single time. Sequencing used blood. Receptors originate from a woman aged 18 to 35 with Graves' ophthalmopathy.

This sequence joins TRBV7-2 and TRBJ2-7, with D maybe TRBD1 (5 bases). Germline V gene data show CDR1 as SGHTA and CDR2 as FQGNSA. V lost 6 bases and J 1 base, leaving 16 bases between the germline ends. This CDR3 region has 15 residues. CDR3 loop: CASSLVWKGSYEQYF. The DNA of the CDR3 is TGTGCCAGCAGTCTTGTGTGGAAGGGGTCCTACGAGCAGTACTTC.

This clonotype was picked up many times. This rearrangement joins TRBV7-2 to TRBJ1-1; D remains unclear. Trimming removed 2 bases from V and 6 bases from J, with 10 bases in between. The CDR3 contains 13 residues. CDR1 SGHTA and CDR2 FQGNSA come from the germline V gene. The CDR3 DNA follows: TGTGCCAGCAGCTTATACTTTCGCGCTGAAGCTTTCTTT. Its translation: CASSLYFRAEAFF.

This clonotype was counted only a few times. A much larger clone lies one base from this, so it may be a read error. V is TRBV28 and J is TRBJ2-1, with 8 bases that match TRBD2. The CDR3 runs 17 residues. From germline, CDR1 is MDHEN and CDR2 SYDVKM. The CDR3 region has the DNA TGTGCCTGCAGGTTCCTCCAAGGGACTAGCTCCTACAATGAGCAGTTCTTC. It encodes CACRFLQGTSSYNEQFF.

V usage is TRBV6-5 and J usage is TRBJ2-7; D remains ambiguous. Germline CDR1 MNHEY, CDR2 SVGAGI. The CDR3 is made up of 15 amino acids. Between the trimmed V and J ends, which lost 0 bases and 2 bases, there was a span of 11 bases. In nucleotides, the CDR3 is TGTGCCAGCAGTTACTCGGGCACCTCAGCCTACGAGCAGTACTTC. Translating it yields CASSYSGTSAYEQYF.

There are many counts of this clonotype. This sequence joins TRBV6-5 and TRBJ2-5; D gene uncertain. This CDR3 contains 14 residues. The V gene's germline CDR1 is MNHEY and CDR2 SVGAGI. V lost 0 bases and J 1 base, leaving 6 bases between the germline ends. In nucleotides, the CDR3 is TGTGCCAGCAGTTACTCGGCAGCCCAAGAGACCCAGTACTTC. Residues: CASSYSAAQETQYF.

The chain carries TRBV27 and TRBJ1-2, with 8 bases fitting TRBD1. The V gene end was trimmed by 9 bases and the J gene end by 2 bases; junction bases not matched to a gene: 11. The length of the CDR3 is 15 residues. Germline CDR1 and CDR2: MNHEY and SMNVEV (reference sequence). The CDR3 region is CARSTQGAENYGYTF. The CDR3 DNA reads TGTGCCAGAAGTACCCAGGGGGCGGAAAACTATGGCTACACCTTC.

This clonotype turned up a few times. The rearrangement uses TRBV19 and TRBJ2-5; D assignment may be TRBD1 or TRBD2 (5 bases each). CDR3 length: 14 amino acids. The V gene's germline CDR1 is LNHDA and CDR2 SQIVND (reference sequence). With 3 bases removed from V and 2 bases from J, the gap between germline ends came to 10 bases. CDR3 sequence: CASSISGSQETQYF. DNA of the CDR3: TGTGCCAGTAGTATCTCAGGGAGTCAAGAGACCCAGTACTTC.

This clonotype turned up a few times. V is TRBV5-4 and J is TRBJ1-4; no firm D call. Germline lookup yields CDR1 SGHNT and CDR2 YYREEE (reference sequence). The CDR3 covers 15 residues. With 0 bases removed from V and 2 bases from J, the gap between germline ends came to 8 bases. This CDR3 reads CASSLDLGTNEKLFF. In nucleotides, the CDR3 is TGTGCCAGCAGCTTGGACCTTGGGACTAATGAAAAACTGTTTTTT.

This clonotype was detected only a few times. The chain recombines TRBV6-2 or TRBV6-3 with TRBJ2-1, with 13 bases identical to TRBD2. V lost 7 bases and J lost 6; bases outside the gene matches: 6. CDR1 is MNHEY and CDR2 is SVGEGT in the germline V gene. This CDR3 is built from 15 residues. Written as DNA, the CDR3 is TGTGCCAGCATCCCACTAGCGGGAGGGCCCAATGAGCAGTTCTTC. Translation: CASIPLAGGPNEQFF.

V usage is TRBV20-1 and J usage is TRBJ1-1; D uncertain. CDR1 is DFQATT, CDR2 SNEGSKA, per germline (reference sequence). The V gene lost 0 bases and the J gene lost 5 bases, with 16 bases spanning the gap. The CDR3 is 15 amino acids. The CDR3 region has the DNA TGCAGTGCTAGAGATCTTGGAGTGGTAAGGACTGAAGCTTTCTTT. As protein: CSARDLGVVRTEAFF.

This clonotype appeared many times. The CDR3 coding sequence is TGTGCCAGCAGTTCCCGGACAGGGGGTTCCGAGCAGTACTTC. Translated: CASSSRTGGSEQYF. This chain joins TRBV27 and TRBJ2-7; 10 nucleotides line up with TRBD1. CDR3 length equals 14 residues. CDR1 is MNHEY, CDR2 SMNVEV, per germline (reference sequence). V was pared by 4 bases and J by 6 bases, with 6 bases of the junction left unmatched.

This clonotype was detected many times. The rearrangement uses TRBV12-3 or TRBV12-4 and TRBJ1-1; D is unresolved. The ends were cut back, 6 bases at V and 3 bases at J, with 11 bases in the middle. The CDR3 runs 13 residues. In nucleotides, the CDR3 is TGTGCCAGCAGCCCCCAGCGGGACACTGAAGCTTTCTTT. As protein: CASSPQRDTEAFF.

V usage is TRBV19 and J usage is TRBJ2-3; 10 bases line up with TRBD1. CDR3 length equals 14 residues. The J segment lost 3 bases and the V segment lost 11 bases, leaving 8 bases of the junction unmatched. The germline gives CDR1 LNHDA, CDR2 SQIVND (reference sequence). Written as DNA, the CDR3 is TGTGCCGCCGGTTGGGGACAGGGGACAGATACGCAGTATTTT. It encodes CAAGWGQGTDTQYF.

This clonotype was seen ten or more times. The chain joins TRBV20-1 to TRBJ2-3; possibly TRBD1 or TRBD2 for D (5 bases each). The V end was cut by 6 bases, the J end by 3 bases, with 16 bases between. The CDR3 totals 14 residues. Germline CDR1 reads DFQATT; CDR2 reads SNEGSKA (reference sequence). In DNA form, the CDR3 reads TGCAGTGCCACAAGAGGGGTAATGACAGATACGCAGTATTTT. Amino acids: CSATRGVMTDTQYF.

The V call is TRBV5-6, the J call TRBJ2-1; the match to TRBD2 covers 14 bases. V lost 3 bases to trimming and J lost 5 bases; unmatched junction nucleotides: 13. CDR3 length: 19 amino acids. Germline assignment: CDR1 SGHDT and CDR2 YYEEEE. The CDR3 coding sequence is TGTGCCAGCAGCTCCTTCCTTTTTAAGGGACTAGCGGGAGACAATGAGCAGTTCTTC. This translates into CASSSFLFKGLAGDNEQFF. The whole variable domain, filled in from reference TRBV5-6 and TRBJ2-1, reads DAGVTQSPTHLIKTRGQQVTLRCSPKSGHDTVSWYQQALGQGPQFIFQYYEEEERQRGNFPDRFSGHQFPNYSSELNVNALLLGDSALYLCASSSFLFKGLAGDNEQFFGPGTRLTVL.

This chain connects TRBV4-2 to TRBJ2-3, with D perhaps matching TRBD2 (6 bases). The CDR3 loop spans 15 amino acids. Trimming removed 3 bases from V and 7 bases from J, with 17 bases in between. Germline V gene data show CDR1 as LGHNA and CDR2 as YNFKEQ. CDR3 in amino acids: CASSQGGGWDHTQYF. The CDR3 DNA reads as TGTGCCAGCAGCCAGGGGGGTGGATGGGATCATACGCAGTATTTT.

This clonotype has a single count. V is TRBV7-2 and J is TRBJ2-7; TRBD2 matches at 12 bases. The CDR3 totals 16 residues. Germline V gene lookup returns CDR1 SGHTA and CDR2 FQGNSA. The V and J ends lost 1 base and 4 bases, in that order; junction bases with no gene match: 5. The DNA of the CDR3 is TGTGCCAGCAGCTTAGGGCCTAGCGGGAGGGTATACGAGCAGTACTTC. The encoded protein is CASSLGPSGRVYEQYF.

A few counts support this clonotype. The V and J genes are TRBV5-6 and TRBJ2-5, with D perhaps matching TRBD1 (5 bases). The CDR3 runs to 13 residues. The ends were cut back, 4 bases at V and 5 bases at J, with 12 bases in the middle. Per germline, CDR1 SGHDT and CDR2 YYEEEE. The CDR3 here is CASSQFRGETQYF. The CDR3 DNA reads as TGTGCCAGCAGCCAGTTTAGGGGCGAGACCCAGTACTTC.

This clonotype has ten or more counts. This rearrangement joins TRBV12-3 or TRBV12-4 to TRBJ2-7; D unresolved. V was cut by 2 bases and J by 2 bases, with 4 bases left in between. The CDR3 runs 12 residues. CDR3: CASSLSAYEQYF. The CDR3 DNA reads as TGTGCCAGCAGTTTATCGGCCTACGAGCAGTACTTC.

This clonotype was counted ten times or more. The chain joins TRBV7-9 to TRBJ2-7; a weak D match, TRBD1 (6 bases). Germline CDR1 SEHNR, CDR2 FQNEAQ (reference sequence). The CDR3 runs to 17 residues. V lost 0 bases and J lost 1, with 16 bases in between. The CDR3 DNA follows: TGTGCCAGCAGCTTAGCGGGGGCGGGCAACCCGTCCTACGAGCAGTACTTC. This codes for CASSLAGAGNPSYEQYF.

This clonotype was detected many times. The V call is TRBV6-2 or TRBV6-3, the J call TRBJ2-6, with TRBD1 as a possible D gene (5 bases). Germline V CDR1 and CDR2: MNHEY, SVGEGT. Trimming shortened V by 4 bases and J by 0 bases, and 10 bases separated the two germline ends. The CDR3 has 16 amino acids. The DNA of the CDR3 is TGTGCCAGCAGTTTGCAGGGCCCCTCTGGGGCCAACGTCCTGACTTTC. Translation: CASSLQGPSGANVLTF.

The chain has TRBV28 and TRBJ1-6; D is perhaps TRBD1 (5 bases). Between the trimmed V and J ends, which lost 6 bases and 4 bases, there was a span of 13 bases. CDR3 length: 15 amino acids. Germline V gene sequence: CDR1 MDHEN, CDR2 SYDVKM. The CDR3: CASSDPRGYNSPLHF. The CDR3 DNA follows: TGTGCCAGCAGCGACCCCCGGGGGTATAATTCACCCCTCCACTTT.

This clonotype occurred many times. CDR3 loop: CASGFGVSNQPQHF. DNA for the CDR3: TGTGCTAGTGGTTTTGGAGTTAGCAATCAGCCCCAGCATTTT. The chain links TRBV12-5 to TRBJ1-5, with D uncertain. The CDR3 consists of 14 residues. Trimming stripped 3 bases from V and 0 bases from J, with 6 bases between. Germline values: CDR1 LGHNT, CDR2 FRNRAP.

This clonotype has ten or more counts. The J gene is TRBJ2-1, the V gene TRBV12-3 or TRBV12-4, with TRBD1 identical over 12 bases. J gave up 2 bases and V 6 bases, and 11 bases lay outside the gene matches. The CDR3 spans 18 residues. The CDR3 DNA is TGTGCCAGCAGGGGGGGACAGGGGGCGTCTTTTCCCTACAATGAGCAGTTCTTC. Amino acids: CASRGGQGASFPYNEQFF.

The sample holds many counts of this clonotype. The genes are TRBV7-9 and TRBJ1-1; D unresolved. This CDR3 is 13 amino acids long. CDR1 and CDR2 (germline): SEHNR, FQNEAQ (reference sequence). Trimming took off 1 base at V and 6 bases at J, with 9 bases between the two ends. The CDR3 protein is CASSLVGDAEAFF. CDR3 sequence (DNA): TGTGCCAGCAGCTTAGTGGGAGATGCTGAAGCTTTCTTT.